This TCR beta chain was identified in a study of T-cell reconstitution after alpha-beta-depleted transplantation in children. Study-wide results and limits: T-cell counts and diversity were attributed mostly to newly produced T cells one year after transplant. Some patients' high day-60 TCRbeta diversity was attributed to recipient cells surviving conditioning. As was reported, about two months after transplant, alpha-beta T cells came from several hundred expanded graft clones.

This clonotype has just a few counts. As yet, its antigen is unknown. CDR3 length equals 15 residues. The V end lost 2 bases, the J end lost 2 bases, and 13 bases lay between the germline ends. Germline lookup yields CDR1 KGHSH and CDR2 LQKENI. Unique molecular identifiers were used in preparing the TCRbeta library. TCRdb re-analysed the PCR reads in MiXCR, keeping a single row per CDR3 protein. This sample has a few hundred thousand distinct CDR3 sequences, with roughly 13% found just once. This TCR was sampled from a male patient younger than 18 who had a stem cell transplant for acute myeloid leukemia, so the T cells may come from the graft donor. The chain uses TRBV18 and TRBJ2-7; D might be TRBD1 (6 bases). The sequenced sample was PBMCs, mostly from graft donor cells, obtained 360 days after TCRalphabeta/CD19-depleted stem cell transplant. The DNA of the CDR3 is TGTGCCAGCTCACCATCTGGACAGAATCCCTACGAGCAGTACTTC. Amino acids: CASSPSGQNPYEQYF.